This TCR beta chain was sequenced during a study of blood T cell repertoires in COVID-19. Across the whole study: COVID-19 samples, acute and convalescent, were from the United States, Italy and Spain. T cells, B-cell-depleted T cells, or PBMCs supplied cDNA or gDNA.

Germline V gene lookup returns CDR1 WNHNN and CDR2 SYGVQD (reference sequence). CDR3 length equals 14 residues. The ends lost 5 bases at V and 1 base at J; junction bases unmatched: 4. Authors' data handling: Reference gene primers were amplified, and this amplification served to estimate nucleated cell counts. Produced via immunoSEQ multiplex PCR; TCRdb's table is partial and in-frame only. D and trimming were read from the DNA, whereas the V and J calls and clone size are those reported in that table. The sample records some 320,000 clones, 65% to 90% being singletons. The chain links TRBV10-1 to TRBJ1-1; 7 nucleotides align to TRBD1. Sequencing used peripheral blood. This TCR came from a human donor in a cohort sampled during active COVID-19. The CDR3 DNA reads TGCGCCAGCAGTTGGGACAGCAGGAACACTGAAGCTTTCTTT. Protein product: CASSWDSRNTEAFF.